This is a list of T cell receptor beta chains from one sample in a study of blood T cell repertoires in COVID-19. Using immunoSEQ multiplex PCR, the repertoire was profiled, and TCRdb retains in-frame clones only, with some absent. The table includes 180,000 or so clones, 70% to 90% detected once. Sequenced sample: peripheral blood. The receptors were gathered from a man in his 60s with acute or convalescent COVID-19. The CDR3 runs from the conserved cysteine through the conserved F or W. The order of the fields is D gene, clone size, V gene, J gene, CDR3 protein, CDR3 DNA. A D gene is named only where the DNA matches it firmly. Clone size is not always given. Where it is, it says once, few, many or a class for expanded clones.

TRBD1,-,TRBV6-6,TRBJ2-6,CASSGQGVAGANVLTF,TGTGCCAGCAGCGGACAGGGAGTAGCTGGGGCCAACGTCCTGACTTTC
-,few,TRBV7-9,TRBJ1-4,CASSLTGQGEKLFF,TGTGCCAGCAGCTTGACCGGCCAGGGGGAAAAACTGTTTTTT
TRBD1,-,TRBV11-2,TRBJ1-4,CASSLDNRGGQGREKLFF,TGTGCCAGCAGCTTAGATAATAGGGGGGGACAGGGGCGCGAAAAACTGTTTTTT
TRBD2,-,TRBV27,TRBJ2-7,CASSLMTSGTYEQYF,TGTGCCAGCAGTTTGATGACTAGCGGCACCTACGAGCAGTACTTC
-,-,TRBV29-1,TRBJ2-1,CSVSFQGLYNEQFF,TGCAGCGTTTCCTTCCAGGGGTTATACAATGAGCAGTTCTTC
-,medium-sized,TRBV9,TRBJ1-2,CASSADRWGYTF,TGTGCCAGCAGCGCGGACAGATGGGGCTACACCTTC
-,-,TRBV4-3,TRBJ2-7,CASSQDESSYEQYF,TGCGCCAGCAGCCAAGACGAGAGCTCCTACGAGCAGTACTTC
-,-,TRBV27,TRBJ1-6,CASSLSSGVGNSPLHF,TGTGCCAGCAGTTTATCGTCAGGGGTGGGGAATTCACCCCTCCACTTT
TRBD1,-,TRBV3-1/TRBV3-2,TRBJ2-7,CASGTGGYEQYF,TGTGCCAGTGGGACAGGGGGATACGAGCAGTACTTC
-,-,TRBV27,TRBJ2-2,CASSSTGPNTGELFF,TGTGCCAGCAGTTCGACAGGTCCGAACACCGGGGAGCTGTTTTTT
-,-,TRBV6-5,TRBJ1-2,CASSYRQNYGYTF,TGTGCCAGCAGTTACCGACAGAACTATGGCTACACCTTC
-,-,TRBV28,TRBJ2-7,CASSPPVGAAEQYF,TGTGCCAGCAGTCCCCCGGTGGGGGCCGCCGAGCAGTACTTC
-,-,TRBV12-3/TRBV12-4,TRBJ2-2,CASSLVVVGELFF,TGTGCCAGCAGTTTAGTAGTGGTTGGGGAGCTGTTTTTT
TRBD2,-,TRBV27,TRBJ2-1,CASSSSTSRWGNEQFF,TGTGCCAGCAGTTCCTCGACTAGCAGGTGGGGGAATGAGCAGTTCTTC
TRBD2,-,TRBV5-1,TRBJ2-1,CASSGGLAGKVDEQFF,TGCGCCAGCAGCGGCGGACTAGCGGGAAAGGTCGATGAGCAGTTCTTC
TRBD1,-,TRBV7-8,TRBJ1-2,CASSPSPGQGDIYGYTF,TGTGCCAGCAGCCCAAGCCCCGGACAGGGTGACATTTATGGCTACACCTTC
-,-,TRBV6-1,TRBJ2-4,CASSEEGRGLAKNIQYF,TGTGCCAGCAGTGAAGAGGGTCGGGGTCTGGCCAAAAACATTCAGTACTTC
TRBD2,-,TRBV5-1,TRBJ2-1,CASSISGTSYNEQFF,TGCGCCAGCAGCATTAGCGGGACGAGCTACAATGAGCAGTTCTTC
-,once,TRBV20-1,TRBJ1-2,CSASPQGSSYGYTF,TGCAGTGCTAGTCCCCAGGGGTCTAGCTATGGCTACACCTTC
TRBD1,once,TRBV5-8,TRBJ1-4,CASSAGQGASNEKLFF,TGTGCCAGCAGCGCGGGACAGGGGGCCAGTAATGAAAAACTGTTTTTT
-,-,TRBV5-1,TRBJ2-2,CASSTLGILNTGELFF,TGCGCCAGCAGCACCCTCGGGATCTTGAACACCGGGGAGCTGTTTTTT
TRBD1,-,TRBV7-9,TRBJ2-5,CASSPLTGGILETQYF,TGTGCCAGCAGCCCCCTGACAGGGGGAATTTTGGAGACCCAGTACTTC
TRBD2,-,TRBV27,TRBJ2-1,CASSLALSGVYNEQFF,TGTGCCAGCAGTTTGGCCCTAAGCGGGGTCTACAATGAGCAGTTCTTC
-,once,TRBV20-1,TRBJ1-1,CSALGSQEAFF,TGCAGTGCCCTCGGGAGTCAGGAAGCTTTCTTT
TRBD1,-,TRBV3-1/TRBV3-2,TRBJ2-4,CASNRQGAGNIQYF,TGTGCCAGTAATAGACAGGGCGCCGGAAACATTCAGTACTTC
TRBD2,-,TRBV10-3,TRBJ2-1,CAISVSSGSYNEQFF,TGTGCCATCAGTGTGTCTAGCGGCTCCTACAATGAGCAGTTCTTC
TRBD1,-,TRBV30,TRBJ1-1,CAWSPWTGLNTEAFF,TGTGCCTGGAGTCCGTGGACAGGGTTGAACACTGAAGCTTTCTTT
TRBD1,-,TRBV24-1,TRBJ2-3,CATGIGTGVADTQYF,TGTGCCACTGGGATAGGAACAGGGGTTGCAGATACGCAGTATTTT
TRBD2,-,TRBV7-9,TRBJ2-1,CASSLISGVGNEQFF,TGTGCCAGCAGCTTAATTAGCGGGGTTGGCAATGAGCAGTTCTTC
-,-,TRBV28,TRBJ1-4,CASRLPVTNEKLFF,TGTGCCAGCAGGTTGCCAGTAACTAATGAAAAACTGTTTTTT
TRBD2,-,TRBV11-3,TRBJ2-5,CASSLSTSGTRETQYF,TGTGCCAGCAGCTTAAGTACTAGCGGGACACGAGAGACCCAGTACTTC